These T cell receptor beta chains were read from a single sample in a study of post-analysis software for immune sequencing data. TCRdb redid the calling of the PCR reads with MiXCR, one entry per CDR3 protein. Found here are fewer than 850,000 distinct CDR3 sequences, roughly 27% of them singletons; the top ten hold roughly 0.54%. Input material: blood. The receptor source for this set is a girl between 5 and 17 years old with multiple sclerosis. Both conserved end residues are part of each CDR3. The order of the fields is J gene, V gene, clone size, D gene, CDR3 DNA, CDR3 protein. D genes are given only for firm matches. Not every row has a clone size; where given, it reads once, few, many or a size class.

j_call: TRBJ2-1; v_call: TRBV7-2; clone_size: few; d_call: NA; cdr3_nt: TGTGCCAGCAGGCGTACAGGGCGGGAAGAGCAGTTCTTC; cdr3_aa: CASRRTGREEQFF
j_call: TRBJ2-1; v_call: TRBV27; clone_size: NA; d_call: TRBD2; cdr3_nt: TGTGCCAGCTCGAGCGGGGGAGACCTCAACAATGAGCAGTTCTTC; cdr3_aa: CASSSGGDLNNEQFF
j_call: TRBJ2-3; v_call: TRBV10-3; clone_size: NA; d_call: NA; cdr3_nt: TGTGTCATCAGTGAAAATGCGGGGGCCACAGATACGCAGTATTTT; cdr3_aa: CVISENAGATDTQYF
j_call: TRBJ1-4; v_call: TRBV7-2; clone_size: NA; d_call: NA; cdr3_nt: TGTGCCAGCAGCTTACTAGGGGAAAAACTGTTTTTT; cdr3_aa: CASSLLGEKLFF
j_call: TRBJ2-3; v_call: TRBV29-1; clone_size: NA; d_call: NA; cdr3_nt: TGCAGCGTCTCGGAGGACCCTAGGGGCACAGATACGCAGTATTTT; cdr3_aa: CSVSEDPRGTDTQYF
j_call: TRBJ1-4; v_call: TRBV9; clone_size: NA; d_call: NA; cdr3_nt: TGTGCCAGCAGCGCGAGAGGGGATCAAGAAAAACTGTTTTTT; cdr3_aa: CASSARGDQEKLFF
j_call: TRBJ2-1; v_call: TRBV5-1; clone_size: NA; d_call: TRBD2; cdr3_nt: TGCGCCAGCAGCTGGACCGGACTAAGCGGGGTATACAATGAGCAGTTCTTC; cdr3_aa: CASSWTGLSGVYNEQFF
j_call: TRBJ2-7; v_call: TRBV20-1; clone_size: NA; d_call: TRBD2; cdr3_nt: TGCAGTGCTAGGGCTCCGGGACTAGCGTCCCACGAGCAGTACTTC; cdr3_aa: CSARAPGLASHEQYF
j_call: TRBJ1-6; v_call: TRBV20-1; clone_size: few; d_call: NA; cdr3_nt: TGCAGTGCTCCACCGGAGTATTCACCCCTCCACTTT; cdr3_aa: CSAPPEYSPLHF
j_call: TRBJ2-1; v_call: TRBV18; clone_size: NA; d_call: NA; cdr3_nt: TGTGCCAGCTCATTGCCCCAGGGTACCTATGAGCAGTTCTTC; cdr3_aa: CASSLPQGTYEQFF
j_call: TRBJ1-1; v_call: TRBV10-3; clone_size: NA; d_call: NA; cdr3_nt: TGTGCCATCAGTGACCCTCGAAGGGTGAACACTGAAGCTTTCTTT; cdr3_aa: CAISDPRRVNTEAFF
j_call: TRBJ2-7; v_call: TRBV12-3/TRBV12-4; clone_size: few; d_call: NA; cdr3_nt: TGTGCCAGCACCTCGGAGGACACTGCCTACGAGCAGTACTTC; cdr3_aa: CASTSEDTAYEQYF
j_call: TRBJ2-1; v_call: TRBV15; clone_size: NA; d_call: TRBD1; cdr3_nt: TGTGCCACCAGCAGAGAGCTTGCAGGGGGCTTGAATGAGCAGTTCTTC; cdr3_aa: CATSRELAGGLNEQFF
j_call: TRBJ2-3; v_call: TRBV7-2; clone_size: few; d_call: NA; cdr3_nt: TGTGCCAGCATGCGCACAGATACGCAGTATTTT; cdr3_aa: CASMRTDTQYF